What follows describes a single T cell receptor (beta chain). Its specificity is unknown. The data were taken from a study of Ad26.COV2.S vaccination and SARS-CoV-2 variants. Study at large: Each vaccinee took Ad26.COV2.S intramuscularly, once or twice 56 days apart.

The study's findings and limits: Analytic work on TCR breadth and depth might have understated the full extent of total T cell responses. Non-spike TCR breadth was similar in vaccine and placebo recipients.

Generated by immunoSEQ multiplex PCR, the TCRdb table keeps only in-frame clones and is missing some. The table has 380,000 or so clones, 80% to 90% seen once. The CDR3 has 13 residues. Trimming pared 4 bases from V and 4 bases from J, leaving 8 bases between. The V gene's germline CDR1 is SGHTA and CDR2 FQGNSA. Regarding treatment: approximately 18 received Ad26.COV2.S at low or high dose, single or two shots; several received placebo; per-sample allocation not given. Day 63 after the first injection of vaccine or placebo was the sampling time. This TCR was sampled from a person between 18 and 60 years old who received the Ad26.COV2.S COVID-19 vaccine or a placebo. The sample consisted of peripheral blood, taken in a trial of Ad26.COV2.S vaccine versus placebo. The chain carries TRBV7-2 and TRBJ1-5, with no clear D. As DNA, the CDR3 is TGTGCCAGCAGCTCCTCTTTTAATCAGCCCCAGCATTTT. It yields the protein CASSSSFNQPQHF.